The 26 T cell receptor beta chains below all came from one sample that was sequenced in a study of PD-1 blockade in classical Hodgkin lymphoma. Only in-frame clones appear in the TCRdb table, and some are missing; sequencing was by immunoSEQ multiplex PCR. The table includes approximately 96,000 clones, 85% to 95% detected once. The time point: cycle 4 day 1 (C4D1), after 5 to 7 weeks of nivolumab. After autologous stem cell transplantation all patients relapsed, and prior brentuximab vedotin exposure differed between cohorts. The input for sequencing was peripheral blood mononuclear cells (PBMCs), taken before the fourth cycle of nivolumab. These receptors originate from a human donor with classical Hodgkin lymphoma.

The chain couples TRBV15 to TRBJ2-3; the D gene is possibly TRBD1 (5 bases). The CDR3 contains 13 residues. CDR1 is LNHNV and CDR2 is YYDKDF in the germline V gene (reference sequence). V shed 1 base and J shed 9 bases, with 11 bases lying between them. CDR3 loop: CATSRARAGTQYF. In DNA, the CDR3 is TGTGCCACCAGCAGAGCCCGGGCAGGGACGCAGTATTTT.

This sequence joins TRBV6-1 and TRBJ2-7; the D call may be TRBD1 or TRBD2 (5 bases each). This CDR3 region has 13 residues. Germline V gene sequence: CDR1 MNHNS, CDR2 SASEGT. V gave up 3 bases and J gave up 3 bases, with 9 bases separating them. The CDR3, as DNA: TGTGCCAGCAGTGACGTGGGGGACTACGAGCAGTACTTC. This sequence encodes CASSDVGDYEQYF.

V and J are TRBV2 and TRBJ2-4, with D perhaps given as TRBD1 or TRBD2 (5 bases each). The ends were cut back, 8 bases at V and 1 base at J, with 12 bases in the middle. Germline values: CDR1 SNHLY, CDR2 FYNNEI. The CDR3 has 14 amino acids. The CDR3 DNA sequence: TGTGCCAGCCAGGGAGACATGGCCAAAAACATTCAGTACTTC. Its translation: CASQGDMAKNIQYF.

The chain couples TRBV28 to TRBJ1-1; the D is unclear. This CDR3 is 11 amino acids long. Germline CDR1 and CDR2: MDHEN and SYDVKM. The V end lost 6 bases, the J end lost 6 bases, and 8 bases lay between the germline ends. CDR3: CASRGKPEAFF. DNA for the CDR3: TGTGCCAGCAGGGGCAAGCCTGAAGCTTTCTTT. Variable domain in full (rest from reference TRBV28 and TRBJ1-1): DVKVTQSSRYLVKRTGEKVFLECVQDMDHENMFWYRQDPGLGLRLIYFSYDVKMKEKGDIPEGYSVSREKKERFSLILESASTNQTSMYLCASRGKPEAFFGQGTRLTVV.

This clone has a single count. This chain joins TRBV11-2 and TRBJ1-1, with a weak D call TRBD1 (6 bases). The germline CDR1 and CDR2 sequences are SGHAT and FQNNGV. Between the trimmed V and J ends, which lost 2 bases and 3 bases, there was a span of 13 bases. This CDR3 has 15 residues. CDR3 region: CASSLTGIADTEAFF. In nucleotides, the CDR3 is TGTGCCAGCAGCTTAACAGGGATTGCGGACACTGAAGCTTTCTTT.

The rearrangement links TRBV5-1 to TRBJ2-3; 11 positions agree with TRBD2. This CDR3 comprises 15 residues. Germline V gene data show CDR1 as SGHRS and CDR2 as YFSETQ. V trimming: 5 bases; J trimming: 3 bases; junction bases outside the gene matches: 5. Here the CDR3 DNA reads TGCGCCAGCAGTCGTAGCGGGAGGGAGACAGATACGCAGTATTTT. This gives the protein CASSRSGRETDTQYF. The entire variable domain, with the rest obtained from reference TRBV5-1 and TRBJ2-3, is as follows: KAGVTQTPRYLIKTRGQQVTLSCSPISGHRSVSWYQQTPGQGLQFLFEYFSETQRNKGNFPGRFSGRQFSNSRSEMNVSTLELGDSALYLCASSRSGRETDTQYFGPGTRLTVL.

The chain uses TRBV27 and TRBJ2-1, with D uncertain. With 3 bases removed from V and 0 bases from J, the gap between germline ends came to 9 bases. There are 15 residues in the CDR3. Germline CDR1 is MNHEY and CDR2 is SMNVEV (reference sequence). This CDR3 reads CASSFLPISYNEQFF. The CDR3 nucleotides are TGTGCCAGCAGTTTTCTTCCAATCTCCTACAATGAGCAGTTCTTC.

The chain couples TRBV12-5 to TRBJ1-4, with D uncertain. This CDR3 spans 16 amino acids. CDR1 is LGHNT and CDR2 is FRNRAP in the germline V gene. The V end was cut by 3 bases, the J end by 0 bases, with 11 bases between. The DNA for the CDR3 is TGTGCTAGTGGTTTCCGAGGGAGTGCAACTAATGAAAAACTGTTTTTT. Amino acids: CASGFRGSATNEKLFF.

About this clone itself: Distinct nucleotide sequences in the sample also encode this CDR3. The genes are TRBV29-1 and TRBJ2-2; 11 nucleotides agree with TRBD1. V lost 1 base to trimming and J lost 6 bases; unmatched junction nucleotides: 1. Germline assignment: CDR1 SQVTM and CDR2 ANQGSEA. The CDR3 contains 14 residues. The CDR3 sequence is CSVEVGQGAGELFF. CDR3 bases: TGCAGCGTTGAAGTGGGACAGGGGGCCGGGGAGCTGTTTTTT.

The V gene is TRBV6-5, the J gene TRBJ2-7; 7 nucleotides match TRBD2. V gave up 2 bases and J gave up 2 bases; unmatched junction bases: 6. The length of the CDR3 is 15 residues. Germline CDR1 is MNHEY and CDR2 is SVGAGI. The CDR3 sequence is CASSYGREPTYEQYF. The CDR3 DNA is TGTGCCAGCAGTTACGGGCGGGAGCCGACCTACGAGCAGTACTTC.

This clone was counted once. The chain couples TRBV28 to TRBJ1-2, with D maybe TRBD1 (5 bases). CDR3 length: 12 residues. The germline V gene has CDR1 MDHEN and CDR2 SYDVKM. Trimming removed 10 bases at V and 6 bases at J, with 15 bases between. CDR3 region: CATHTGANGYTF. The CDR3 coding sequence is TGTGCCACCCATACCGGGGCGAATGGCTACACCTTC.

The genes are TRBV18 and TRBJ1-1, with 7 bases lining up with TRBD1. CDR1 is KGHSH and CDR2 is LQKENI in the germline V gene. The V gene end was trimmed by 3 bases and the J gene end by 4 bases; junction bases not matched to a gene: 2. The CDR3 consists of 13 residues. The CDR3 loop reads CASSPRQGTEAFF. In nucleotides, the CDR3 is TGTGCCAGCTCACCTCGACAGGGCACTGAAGCTTTCTTT. The whole variable domain, remainder taken from reference TRBV18 and TRBJ1-1, is NAGVMQNPRHLVRRRGQEARLRCSPMKGHSHVYWYRQLPEEGLKFMVYLQKENIIDESGMPKERFSAEFPKEGPSILRIQQVVRGDSAAYFCASSPRQGTEAFFGQGTRLTVV.

The genes are TRBV19 and TRBJ1-2; 8 bases fit TRBD1. V shed 1 base, J shed 6 bases, and the junction held 7 bases outside the gene matches. The CDR3 length is 15 residues. Germline lookup yields CDR1 LNHDA and CDR2 SQIVND (reference sequence). CDR3 protein: CASSIGDRHQNGYTF. CDR3 sequence (DNA): TGTGCCAGTAGTATAGGGGACAGGCATCAAAATGGCTACACCTTC. The full variable domain, in which reference TRBV19 and TRBJ1-2 provide the parts outside the CDR3, is DGGITQSPKYLFRKEGQNVTLSCEQNLNHDAMYWYRQDPGQGLRLIYYSQIVNDFQKGDIAEGYSVSREKKESFPLTVTSAQKNPTAFYLCASSIGDRHQNGYTFGSGTRLTVV.

The CDR3 bases are TGTGCCAGCAGCTTAAGCCCCCAATCGCCGGGACTTAATGGAAACACCATATATTTT. It is translated as CASSLSPQSPGLNGNTIYF. The chain has TRBV7-2 and TRBJ1-3; D perhaps matches TRBD1 (5 bases). The CDR3 covers 19 residues. Trimming removed 2 bases at V and 3 bases at J, with 23 bases between. Germline V gene lookup returns CDR1 SGHTA and CDR2 FQGNSA.

The chain recombines TRBV7-2 with TRBJ2-7, with 11 bases that match TRBD2. CDR1 and CDR2 (germline): SGHTA, FQGNSA. CDR3 length equals 15 residues. Losses at the gene ends were 4 bases for V and 3 bases for J; bases not matched to a gene: 5. The CDR3 nucleotides read TGTGCCAGCAGCTGGACGGGGACTAGCGGCTACGAGCAGTACTTC. Encoded protein: CASSWTGTSGYEQYF.

This clone has a single count. The chain recombines TRBV27 with TRBJ1-5, with 8 bases lining up with TRBD1. Per germline, CDR1 MNHEY and CDR2 SMNVEV (reference sequence). This CDR3 is 16 amino acids long. V was pared by 0 bases and J by 8 bases, with 9 bases of the junction left unmatched. The CDR3 sequence is CASSLSRTGRNEPQHF. The CDR3 coding sequence is TGTGCCAGCAGTTTATCCCGGACAGGGAGAAACGAGCCCCAGCATTTT.

The chain recombines TRBV25-1 with TRBJ2-2; no clear D. The germline V gene encodes CDR1 MGHDK and CDR2 SYGVNS. The CDR3 runs 14 residues. V lost 1 base and J lost 0, with 3 bases in between. The CDR3 nucleotides read TGTGCCAGCAGTGAATTCCCGAACACCGGGGAGCTGTTTTTT. It specifies CASSEFPNTGELFF.

The chain couples TRBV10-2 to TRBJ2-5; the D is unclear. V was pared by 7 bases and J by 2 bases, with 11 bases between. CDR1 WSHSY and CDR2 SAAADI come from the germline V gene. This CDR3 has 13 residues. The CDR3 nucleotides read TGCGCCAGCAAAACGTGGCAGCAAGAGACCCAGTACTTC. Amino acids: CASKTWQQETQYF.

There are a few counts of this clone. This chain links TRBV4-2 with TRBJ2-7; 8 nucleotides agree with TRBD1. V dropped 1 base and J dropped 1; count of bases not matched to a gene: 0. The CDR3 runs 14 residues. Looked up from germline, CDR1 is LGHNA and CDR2 is YNFKEQ. CDR3 nucleotides: TGTGCCAGCAGCCAAGGGGACAGGTCCTACGAGCAGTACTTC. Translation gives CASSQGDRSYEQYF.

In the case of this clone: Other DNA sequences in this sample translate to the same CDR3. This sequence joins TRBV7-9 and TRBJ2-7; 11 bases are shared with TRBD2. Germline V CDR1 and CDR2: SEHNR, FQNEAQ (reference sequence). V lost 0 bases and J lost 2; bases outside the gene matches: 0. This CDR3 is built from 15 residues. The CDR3 DNA follows: TGTGCCAGCAGCTTAGCTAGCGGGAGGGCCTACGAGCAGTACTTC. Protein: CASSLASGRAYEQYF. Full variable domain (outside the CDR3, taken from reference TRBV7-9 and TRBJ2-7): DTGVSQNPRHKITKRGQNVTFRCDPISEHNRLYWYRQTLGQGPEFLTYFQNEAQLEKSRLLSDRFSAERPKGSFSTLEIQRTEQGDSAMYLCASSLASGRAYEQYFGPGTRLTVT.

The chain links TRBV5-4 to TRBJ2-3; possible D gene TRBD1, 5 bases. There are 15 residues in the CDR3. V was trimmed by 0 bases and J by 6 bases, leaving 14 bases between them. Germline V CDR1 and CDR2: SGHNT, YYREEE (reference sequence). CDR3 residues: CASSLGGREPDTQYF. The CDR3 bases are TGTGCCAGCAGCTTGGGGGGCCGCGAACCGGATACGCAGTATTTT.

As DNA, the CDR3 is TGTGCCAGCAGCCCCCAGACAGGGGGCCGGAACACTGAAGCTTTCTTT. Protein: CASSPQTGGRNTEAFF. The chain carries TRBV5-6 and TRBJ1-1; 10 bases are a match to TRBD1. Germline V gives CDR1 SGHDT, CDR2 YYEEEE. This CDR3 has 16 amino acids. V shed 4 bases and J 1 base; nucleotides not matched to a gene: 7.

The chain employs TRBV29-1 and TRBJ2-7; D remains ambiguous. Germline CDR1 and CDR2: SQVTM and ANQGSEA. The V and J ends lost 4 bases and 4 bases respectively, with 14 bases between them. The CDR3 loop spans 13 amino acids. This chain's CDR3 is CSVVRFGRYEQYF. The CDR3 DNA sequence: TGCAGCGTTGTGAGGTTCGGGCGGTACGAGCAGTACTTC.

The chain carries TRBV9 and TRBJ2-3; D gene ambiguous. V was shortened by 3 bases and J by 2 bases, with 13 bases between the two germline ends. The CDR3 totals 15 residues. CDR1 and CDR2 from the germline V gene are SGDLS and YYNGEE. As DNA, the CDR3 is TGTGCCAGCAGCGCCCGTCCCGGTCTCACAGATACGCAGTATTTT. This gives the protein CASSARPGLTDTQYF. The whole variable domain, remainder taken from reference TRBV9 and TRBJ2-3, is DSGVTQTPKHLITATGQRVTLRCSPRSGDLSVYWYQQSLDQGLQFLIQYYNGEERAKGNILERFSAQQFPDLHSELNLSSLELGDSALYFCASSARPGLTDTQYFGPGTRLTVL.

The genes are TRBV30 and TRBJ1-6; 7 nucleotides match TRBD1. The CDR3 covers 15 residues. The J segment lost 7 bases and the V segment lost 4 bases, leaving 10 bases of the junction unmatched. The germline V gene encodes CDR1 GTSNPN and CDR2 SVGIG (reference sequence). Written as DNA, the CDR3 is TGTGCCTGGAAGATACAGGGGATCTGGAATTCACCCCTCCACTTT. This codes for CAWKIQGIWNSPLHF.

J is TRBJ1-5 and V is TRBV6-6; 7 bases match TRBD1. The CDR3 consists of 14 residues. Per the germline V gene, CDR1 is MNHNY and CDR2 is SVGAGI (reference sequence). Germline trimming cut 7 bases from V and 4 bases from J; bases unmatched to any gene: 7. The CDR3 here is CASNPIQGNQPQHF. CDR3 DNA sequence: TGTGCCAGCAATCCAATACAGGGGAATCAGCCCCAGCATTTT.